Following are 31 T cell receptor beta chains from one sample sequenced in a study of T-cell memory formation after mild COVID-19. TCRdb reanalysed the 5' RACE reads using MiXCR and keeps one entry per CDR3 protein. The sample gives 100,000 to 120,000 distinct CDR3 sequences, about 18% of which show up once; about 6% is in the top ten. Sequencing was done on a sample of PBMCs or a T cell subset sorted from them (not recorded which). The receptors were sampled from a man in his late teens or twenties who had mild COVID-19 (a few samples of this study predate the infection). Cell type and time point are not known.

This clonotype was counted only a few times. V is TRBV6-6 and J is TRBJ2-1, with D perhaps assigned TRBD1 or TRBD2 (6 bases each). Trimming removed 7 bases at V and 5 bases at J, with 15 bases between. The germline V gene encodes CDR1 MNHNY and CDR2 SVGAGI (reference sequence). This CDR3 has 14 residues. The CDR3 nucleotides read TGTGCCAGCAAATTTACGGGGGCCGACAATGAGCAGTTCTTC. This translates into CASKFTGADNEQFF.

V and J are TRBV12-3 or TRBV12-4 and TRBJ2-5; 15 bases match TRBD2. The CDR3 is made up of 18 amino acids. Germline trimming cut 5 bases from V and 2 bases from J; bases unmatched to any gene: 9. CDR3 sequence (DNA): TGTGCCAGCAGTCCAGGACTAGCGGGGGGGTATCCTCAAGAGACCCAGTACTTC. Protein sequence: CASSPGLAGGYPQETQYF.

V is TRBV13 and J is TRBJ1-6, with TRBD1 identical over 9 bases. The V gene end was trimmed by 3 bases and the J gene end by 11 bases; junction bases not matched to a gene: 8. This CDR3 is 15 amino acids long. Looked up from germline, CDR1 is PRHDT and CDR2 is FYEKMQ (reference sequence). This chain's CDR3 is CASSFGTGQKTPLHF. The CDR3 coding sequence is TGTGCCAGCAGCTTTGGGACAGGGCAAAAGACACCCCTCCACTTT. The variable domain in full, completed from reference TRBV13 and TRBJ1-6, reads AAGVIQSPRHLIKEKRETATLKCYPIPRHDTVYWYQQGPGQDPQFLISFYEKMQSDKGSIPDRFSAQQFSDYHSELNMSSLELGDSALYFCASSFGTGQKTPLHFGNGTRLTVT.

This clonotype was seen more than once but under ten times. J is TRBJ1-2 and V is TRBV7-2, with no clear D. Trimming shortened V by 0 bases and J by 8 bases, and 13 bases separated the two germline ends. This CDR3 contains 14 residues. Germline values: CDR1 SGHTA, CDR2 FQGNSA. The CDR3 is CASSLASGFQGYTF. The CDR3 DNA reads TGTGCCAGCAGCTTAGCCTCCGGTTTTCAGGGCTACACCTTC.

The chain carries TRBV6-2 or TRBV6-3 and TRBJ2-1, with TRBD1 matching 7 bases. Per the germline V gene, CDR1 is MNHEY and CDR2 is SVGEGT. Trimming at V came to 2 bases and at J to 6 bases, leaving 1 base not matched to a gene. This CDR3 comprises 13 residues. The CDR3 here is CASSYAGGNEQFF. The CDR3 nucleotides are TGTGCCAGCAGTTACGCAGGGGGCAATGAGCAGTTCTTC.

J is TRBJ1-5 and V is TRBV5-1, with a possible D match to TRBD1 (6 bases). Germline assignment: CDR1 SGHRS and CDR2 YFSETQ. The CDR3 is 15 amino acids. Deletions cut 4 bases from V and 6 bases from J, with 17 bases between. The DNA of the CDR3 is TGCGCCAGCAGCCCAGCAGGGGACTCAACTCAGCCCCAGCATTTT. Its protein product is CASSPAGDSTQPQHF.

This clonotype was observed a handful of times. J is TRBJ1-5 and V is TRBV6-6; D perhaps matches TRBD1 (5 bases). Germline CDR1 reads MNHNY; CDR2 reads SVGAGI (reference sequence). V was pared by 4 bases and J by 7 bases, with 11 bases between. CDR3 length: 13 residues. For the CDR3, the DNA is TGTGCCAGCAGTTCAGGGTTAAGGCAGCCCCAGCATTTT. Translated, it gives CASSSGLRQPQHF.

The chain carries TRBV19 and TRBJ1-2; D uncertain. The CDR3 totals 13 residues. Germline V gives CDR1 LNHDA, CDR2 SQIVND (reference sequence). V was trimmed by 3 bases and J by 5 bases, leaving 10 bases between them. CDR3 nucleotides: TGTGCCAGTAGTATCGAGCAGGAGTATGGCTACACCTTC. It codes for CASSIEQEYGYTF.

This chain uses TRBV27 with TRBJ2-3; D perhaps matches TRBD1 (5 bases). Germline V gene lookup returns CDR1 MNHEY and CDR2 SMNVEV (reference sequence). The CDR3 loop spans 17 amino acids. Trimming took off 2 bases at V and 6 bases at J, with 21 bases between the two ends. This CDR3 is CASSLRGRVESLDTQYF. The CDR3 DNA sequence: TGTGCCAGCAGTTTACGCGGCAGGGTTGAGAGTTTGGATACGCAGTATTTT.

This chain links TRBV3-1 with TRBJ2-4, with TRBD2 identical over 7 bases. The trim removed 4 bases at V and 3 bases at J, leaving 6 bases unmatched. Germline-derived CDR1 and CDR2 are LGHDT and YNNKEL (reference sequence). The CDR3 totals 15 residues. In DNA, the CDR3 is TGTGCCAGCAGCCTAACACCGGGGGGCAAAAACATTCAGTACTTC. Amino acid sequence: CASSLTPGGKNIQYF.

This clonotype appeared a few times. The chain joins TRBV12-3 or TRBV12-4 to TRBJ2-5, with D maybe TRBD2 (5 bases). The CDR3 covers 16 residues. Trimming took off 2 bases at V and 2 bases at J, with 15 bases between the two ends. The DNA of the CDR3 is TGTGCCAGCAGTTTATCCGGGGATGGGCTTCAAGAGACCCAGTACTTC. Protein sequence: CASSLSGDGLQETQYF.

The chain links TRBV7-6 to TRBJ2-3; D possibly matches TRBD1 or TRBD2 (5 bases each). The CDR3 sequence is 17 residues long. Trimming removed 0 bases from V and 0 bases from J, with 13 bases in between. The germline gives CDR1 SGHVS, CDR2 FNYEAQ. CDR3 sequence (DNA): TGTGCCAGCAGCTTAGCGCTGCCCGGGGCGAGCACAGATACGCAGTATTTT. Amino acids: CASSLALPGASTDTQYF.

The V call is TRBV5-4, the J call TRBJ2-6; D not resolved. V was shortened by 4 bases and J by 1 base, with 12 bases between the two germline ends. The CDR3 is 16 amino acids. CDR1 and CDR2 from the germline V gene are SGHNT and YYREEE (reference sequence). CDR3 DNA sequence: TGTGCCAGCAGCCAACTTTTCGGGTCTGGGGCCAACGTCCTGACTTTC. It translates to CASSQLFGSGANVLTF.

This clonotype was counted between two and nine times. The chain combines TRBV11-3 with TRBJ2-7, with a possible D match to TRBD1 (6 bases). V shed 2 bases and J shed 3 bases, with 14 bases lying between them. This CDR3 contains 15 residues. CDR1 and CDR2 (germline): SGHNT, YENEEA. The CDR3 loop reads CASSLTMGRGYEQYF. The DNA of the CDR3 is TGTGCCAGCAGCTTAACTATGGGCAGGGGCTACGAGCAGTACTTC.

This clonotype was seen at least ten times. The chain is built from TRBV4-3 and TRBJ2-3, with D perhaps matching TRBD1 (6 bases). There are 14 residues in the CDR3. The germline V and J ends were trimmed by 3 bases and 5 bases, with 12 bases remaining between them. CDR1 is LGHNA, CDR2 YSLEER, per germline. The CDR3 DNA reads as TGCGCCAGCAGCCAGAACAGGGAAGGAGATACGCAGTATTTT. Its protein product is CASSQNREGDTQYF.

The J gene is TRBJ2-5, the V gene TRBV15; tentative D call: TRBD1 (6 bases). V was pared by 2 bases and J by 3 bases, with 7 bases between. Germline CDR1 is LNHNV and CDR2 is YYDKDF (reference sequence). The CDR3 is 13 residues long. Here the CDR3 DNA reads TGTGCCACCAGCAGAACAGGGAAAGAGACCCAGTACTTC. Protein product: CATSRTGKETQYF.

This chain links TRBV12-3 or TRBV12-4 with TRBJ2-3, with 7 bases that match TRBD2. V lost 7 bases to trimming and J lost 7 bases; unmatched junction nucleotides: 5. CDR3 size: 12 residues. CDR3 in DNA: TGTGCCAGCACTGGGGGGGGAAATACGCAGTATTTT. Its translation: CASTGGGNTQYF.

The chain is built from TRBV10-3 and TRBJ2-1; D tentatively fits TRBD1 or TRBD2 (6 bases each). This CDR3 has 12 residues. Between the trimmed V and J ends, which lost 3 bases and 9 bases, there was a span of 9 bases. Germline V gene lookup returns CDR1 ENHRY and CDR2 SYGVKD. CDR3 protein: CAISDRGREQFF. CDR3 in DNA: TGTGCCATCAGTGACCGGGGGCGTGAGCAGTTCTTC.

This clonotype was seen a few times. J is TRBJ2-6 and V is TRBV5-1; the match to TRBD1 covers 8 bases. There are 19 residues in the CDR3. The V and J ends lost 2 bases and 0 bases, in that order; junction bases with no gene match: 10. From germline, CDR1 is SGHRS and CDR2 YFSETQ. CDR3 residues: CASSLAGQGAYSGANVLTF. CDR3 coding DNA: TGCGCCAGCAGCTTAGCTGGACAGGGAGCTTACTCTGGGGCCAACGTCCTGACTTTC.

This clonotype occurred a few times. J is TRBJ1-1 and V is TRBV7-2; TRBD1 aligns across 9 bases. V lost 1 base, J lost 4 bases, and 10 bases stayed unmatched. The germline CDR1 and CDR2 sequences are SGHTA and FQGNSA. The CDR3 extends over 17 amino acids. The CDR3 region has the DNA TGTGCCAGCAGCTTAGACAGGGGGCTGATGGGGGGCACTGAAGCTTTCTTT. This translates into CASSLDRGLMGGTEAFF.

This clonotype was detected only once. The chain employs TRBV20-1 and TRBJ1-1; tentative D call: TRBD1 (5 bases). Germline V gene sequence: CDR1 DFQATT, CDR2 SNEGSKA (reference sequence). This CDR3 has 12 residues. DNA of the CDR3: TGCAGGGTTGGGACTCCCGAGGGGGAAGCTTTCTTT. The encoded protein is CRVGTPEGEAFF.

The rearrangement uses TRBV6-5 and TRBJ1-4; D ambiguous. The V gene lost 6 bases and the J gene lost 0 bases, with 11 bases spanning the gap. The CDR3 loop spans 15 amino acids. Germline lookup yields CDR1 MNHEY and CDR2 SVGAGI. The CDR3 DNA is TGTGCCAGCAGCGACACCGGGACAACTAATGAAAAACTGTTTTTT. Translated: CASSDTGTTNEKLFF.

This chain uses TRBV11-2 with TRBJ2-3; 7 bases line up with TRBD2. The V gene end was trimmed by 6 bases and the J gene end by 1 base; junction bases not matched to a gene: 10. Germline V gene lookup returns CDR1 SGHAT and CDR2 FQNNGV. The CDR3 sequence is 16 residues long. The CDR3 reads CASSLIAGGGTDTQYF. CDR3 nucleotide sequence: TGTGCCAGCAGTCTAATAGCGGGTGGCGGCACAGATACGCAGTATTTT.

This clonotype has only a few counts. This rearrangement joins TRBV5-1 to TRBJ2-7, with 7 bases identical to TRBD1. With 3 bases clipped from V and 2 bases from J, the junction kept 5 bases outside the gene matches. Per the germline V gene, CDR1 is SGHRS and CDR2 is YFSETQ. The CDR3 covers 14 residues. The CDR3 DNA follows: TGCGCCAGCAGCTCCGTGACAGGGACCTACGAGCAGTACTTC. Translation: CASSSVTGTYEQYF.

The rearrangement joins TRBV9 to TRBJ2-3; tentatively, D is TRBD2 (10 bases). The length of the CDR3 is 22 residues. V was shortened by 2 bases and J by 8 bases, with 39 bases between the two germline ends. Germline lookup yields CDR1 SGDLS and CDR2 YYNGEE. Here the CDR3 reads CASSVGQGLGKRTSGAEFTQYF. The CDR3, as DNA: TGTGCCAGCAGCGTGGGACAGGGTCTAGGCAAACGCACTAGCGGGGCAGAGTTTACGCAGTATTTT.

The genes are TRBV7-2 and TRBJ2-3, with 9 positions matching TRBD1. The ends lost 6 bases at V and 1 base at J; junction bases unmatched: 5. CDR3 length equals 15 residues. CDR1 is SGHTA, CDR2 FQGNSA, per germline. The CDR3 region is CASRYRGLRTDTQYF. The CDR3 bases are TGTGCCAGCAGATACAGGGGGCTGCGCACAGATACGCAGTATTTT.

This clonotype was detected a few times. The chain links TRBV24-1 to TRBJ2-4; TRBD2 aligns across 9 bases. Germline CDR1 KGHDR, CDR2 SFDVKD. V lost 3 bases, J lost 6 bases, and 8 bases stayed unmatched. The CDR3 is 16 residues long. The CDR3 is CATSDPRRGGGNIQYF. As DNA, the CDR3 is TGTGCCACCAGTGATCCCCGGCGGGGGGGAGGAAACATTCAGTACTTC.

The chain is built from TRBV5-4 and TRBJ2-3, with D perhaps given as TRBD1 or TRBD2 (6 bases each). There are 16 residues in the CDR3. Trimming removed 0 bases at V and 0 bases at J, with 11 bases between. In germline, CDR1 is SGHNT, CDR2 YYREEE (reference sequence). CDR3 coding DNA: TGTGCCAGCAGCTTGGCGGGGGCCTCTAGCACAGATACGCAGTATTTT. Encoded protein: CASSLAGASSTDTQYF.

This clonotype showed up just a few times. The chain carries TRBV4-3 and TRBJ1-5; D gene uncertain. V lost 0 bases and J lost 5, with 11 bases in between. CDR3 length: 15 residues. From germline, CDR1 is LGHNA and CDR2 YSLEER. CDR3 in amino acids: CASSQDTSRYQPQHF. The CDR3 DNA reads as TGCGCCAGCAGCCAAGACACAAGCCGATATCAGCCCCAGCATTTT.

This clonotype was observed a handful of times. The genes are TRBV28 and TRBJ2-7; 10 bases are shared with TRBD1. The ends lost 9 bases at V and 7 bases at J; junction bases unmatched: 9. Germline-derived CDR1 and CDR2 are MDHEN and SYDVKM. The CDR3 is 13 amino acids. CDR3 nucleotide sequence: TGTGCCAGTACTAAGACAGGGGGCGGTGAGCAGTACGTC. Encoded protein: CASTKTGGGEQYV.

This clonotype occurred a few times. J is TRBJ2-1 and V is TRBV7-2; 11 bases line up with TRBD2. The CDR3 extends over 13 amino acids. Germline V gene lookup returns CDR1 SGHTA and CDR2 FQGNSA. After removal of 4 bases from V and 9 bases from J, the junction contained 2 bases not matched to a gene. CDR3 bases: TGTGCCAGCAGCTCGACTAGCGGGGCTGAGCAGTTCTTC. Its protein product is CASSSTSGAEQFF.